This section outlines one T cell receptor (beta chain) sequence together with its context. Its antigen is not identified. The protocol was immunoSEQ multiplex PCR, while the TCRdb copy is restricted to in-frame clones and leaves out a portion. The sample holds tens of thousands of clones, about 88% seen once. This sample was taken from a study of radiotherapy plus CTLA-4 blockade in lung cancer. Whole-study context: Overall, around 19% of patients showed an objective response, while roughly 28% attained disease control. Findings of the study overall: With interferon-beta, early dynamics of blood T cell clones were reported to best predict response.

The sequence was obtained from a human donor with non-small cell lung cancer that progressed on radiotherapy plus ipilimumab. The sequences come from peripheral blood, collected from a patient treated with radiotherapy plus ipilimumab.

The CDR3 loop reads CASSVGPQGASGNTIYF. The CDR3 DNA is TGTGCCAGCAGCGTAGGCCCACAGGGGGCCTCTGGAAACACCATATATTTT. The rearrangement uses TRBV9 and TRBJ1-3, with 9 bases identical to TRBD1. After removal of 0 bases from V and 0 bases from J, the junction contained 4 bases not matched to a gene. Germline V lookup: CDR1 SGDLS, CDR2 YYNGEE. The CDR3 sequence is 17 residues long.